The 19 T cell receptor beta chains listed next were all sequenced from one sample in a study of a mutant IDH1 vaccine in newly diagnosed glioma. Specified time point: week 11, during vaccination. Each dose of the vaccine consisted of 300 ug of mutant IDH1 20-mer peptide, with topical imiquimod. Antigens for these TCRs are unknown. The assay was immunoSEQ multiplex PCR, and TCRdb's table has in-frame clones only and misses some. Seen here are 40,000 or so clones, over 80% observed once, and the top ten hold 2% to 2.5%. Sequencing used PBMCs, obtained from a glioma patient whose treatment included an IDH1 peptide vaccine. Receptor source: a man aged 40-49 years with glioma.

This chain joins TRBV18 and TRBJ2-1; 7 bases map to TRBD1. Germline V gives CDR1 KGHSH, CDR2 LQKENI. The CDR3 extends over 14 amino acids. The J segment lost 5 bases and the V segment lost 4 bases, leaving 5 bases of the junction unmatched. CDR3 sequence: CASSQQGRNNEQFF. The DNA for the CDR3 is TGTGCCAGCTCACAACAGGGGCGGAACAATGAGCAGTTCTTC.

CDR3 DNA: TGTGCCAGCATTCGAGCGGGGGCACGGGATACGCAGTATTTT. Its protein is CASIRAGARDTQYF. The chain recombines TRBV7-9 with TRBJ2-3, with 8 bases matching TRBD2. The V and J ends lost 7 bases and 6 bases, in that order; junction bases with no gene match: 9. The CDR3 extends over 14 amino acids. Germline V lookup: CDR1 SEHNR, CDR2 FQNEAQ (reference sequence).

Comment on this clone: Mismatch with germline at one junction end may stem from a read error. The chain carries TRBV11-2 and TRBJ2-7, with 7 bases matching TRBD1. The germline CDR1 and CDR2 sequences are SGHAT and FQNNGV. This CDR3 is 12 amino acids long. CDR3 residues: CASSSRDSVRDF. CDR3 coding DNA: TGTGCCAGCAGCTCCCGGGACAGCGTCAGGGACTTC.

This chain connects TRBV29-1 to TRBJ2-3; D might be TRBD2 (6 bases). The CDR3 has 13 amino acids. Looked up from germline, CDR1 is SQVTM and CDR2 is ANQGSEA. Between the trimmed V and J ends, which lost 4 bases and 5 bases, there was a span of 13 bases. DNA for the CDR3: TGCAGCGTTGCTGGAGGGAAGGGAGATACGCAGTATTTT. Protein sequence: CSVAGGKGDTQYF.

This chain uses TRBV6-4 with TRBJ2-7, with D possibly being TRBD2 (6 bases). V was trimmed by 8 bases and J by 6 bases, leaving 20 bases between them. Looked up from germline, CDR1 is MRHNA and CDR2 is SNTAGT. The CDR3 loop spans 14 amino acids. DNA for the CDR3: TGTGCCAGCGCGACGACTAGGCGAGGTGCCGAGCAGTACTTC. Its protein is CASATTRRGAEQYF.

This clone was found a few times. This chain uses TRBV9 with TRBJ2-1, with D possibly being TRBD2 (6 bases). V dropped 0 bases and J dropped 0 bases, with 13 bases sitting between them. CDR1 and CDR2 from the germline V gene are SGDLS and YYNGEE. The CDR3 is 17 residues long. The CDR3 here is CASSVESGSSSYNEQFF. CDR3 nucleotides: TGTGCCAGCAGCGTAGAGAGCGGGTCGAGCTCCTACAATGAGCAGTTCTTC.

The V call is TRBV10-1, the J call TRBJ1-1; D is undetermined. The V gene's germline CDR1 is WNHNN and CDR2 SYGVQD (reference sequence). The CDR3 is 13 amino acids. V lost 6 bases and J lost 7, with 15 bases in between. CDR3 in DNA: TGCGCCAGCAGAGTAGGGTCCGCTCATGAAGCTTTCTTT. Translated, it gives CASRVGSAHEAFF.

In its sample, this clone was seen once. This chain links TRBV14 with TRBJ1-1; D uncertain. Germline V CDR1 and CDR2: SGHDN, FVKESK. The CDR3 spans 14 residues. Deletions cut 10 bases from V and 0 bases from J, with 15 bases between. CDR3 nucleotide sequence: TGTGCCACCTCAGAATTTCGCATGAACACTGAAGCTTTCTTT. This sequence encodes CATSEFRMNTEAFF.

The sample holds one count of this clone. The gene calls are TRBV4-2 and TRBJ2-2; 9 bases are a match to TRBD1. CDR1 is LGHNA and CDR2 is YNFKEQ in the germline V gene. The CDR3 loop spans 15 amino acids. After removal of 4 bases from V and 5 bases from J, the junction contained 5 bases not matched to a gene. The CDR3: CASSRGDRETGELFF. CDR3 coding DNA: TGTGCCAGCAGCCGGGGGGACAGGGAAACCGGGGAGCTGTTTTTT.

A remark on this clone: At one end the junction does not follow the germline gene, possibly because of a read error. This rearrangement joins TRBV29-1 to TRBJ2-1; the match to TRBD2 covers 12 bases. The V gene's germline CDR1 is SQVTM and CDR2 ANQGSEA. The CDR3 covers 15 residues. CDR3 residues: CSAEPGLAGYNEQFF. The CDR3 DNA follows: TGCAGCGCTGAACCGGGACTAGCGGGTTACAATGAGCAGTTCTTC.

The DNA of the CDR3 is TGTGCCAGCAGCTTGGGGGAGCTAGATACGCAGTATTTT. Translated: CASSLGELDTQYF. The rearrangement joins TRBV7-9 to TRBJ2-3; D is possibly TRBD1 or TRBD2 (5 bases each). Germline CDR1 reads SEHNR; CDR2 reads FQNEAQ (reference sequence). The CDR3 has 13 residues. Trimming pared 3 bases from V and 5 bases from J, leaving 9 bases between. Full variable domain (outside the CDR3, taken from reference TRBV7-9 and TRBJ2-3): DTGVSQNPRHKITKRGQNVTFRCDPISEHNRLYWYRQTLGQGPEFLTYFQNEAQLEKSRLLSDRFSAERPKGSFSTLEIQRTEQGDSAMYLCASSLGELDTQYFGPGTRLTVL.

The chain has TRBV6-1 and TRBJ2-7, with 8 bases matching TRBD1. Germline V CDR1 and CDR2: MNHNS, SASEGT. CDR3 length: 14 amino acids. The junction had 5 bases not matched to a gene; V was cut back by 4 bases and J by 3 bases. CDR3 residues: CASSVTGVSYEQYF. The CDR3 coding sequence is TGTGCCAGCAGTGTGACAGGGGTTAGCTACGAGCAGTACTTC.

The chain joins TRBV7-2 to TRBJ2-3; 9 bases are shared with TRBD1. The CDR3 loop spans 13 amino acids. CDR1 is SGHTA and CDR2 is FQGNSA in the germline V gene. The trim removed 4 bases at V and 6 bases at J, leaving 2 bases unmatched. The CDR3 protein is CASSWDREDTQYF. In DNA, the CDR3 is TGTGCCAGCAGCTGGGACAGGGAGGATACGCAGTATTTT.

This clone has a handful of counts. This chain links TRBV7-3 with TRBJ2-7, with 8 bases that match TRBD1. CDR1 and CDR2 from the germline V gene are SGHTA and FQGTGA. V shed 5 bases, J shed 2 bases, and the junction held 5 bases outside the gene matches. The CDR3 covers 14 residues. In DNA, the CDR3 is TGTGCCAGCAGCCAAGGGACAGGAACCTACGAGCAGTACTTC. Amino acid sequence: CASSQGTGTYEQYF.

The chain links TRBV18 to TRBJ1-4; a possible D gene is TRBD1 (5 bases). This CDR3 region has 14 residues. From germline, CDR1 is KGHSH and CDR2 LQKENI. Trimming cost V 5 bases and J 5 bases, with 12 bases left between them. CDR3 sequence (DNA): TGTGCCAGCTCAAACCGGGGACCCAATGAAAAACTGTTTTTT. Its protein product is CASSNRGPNEKLFF.

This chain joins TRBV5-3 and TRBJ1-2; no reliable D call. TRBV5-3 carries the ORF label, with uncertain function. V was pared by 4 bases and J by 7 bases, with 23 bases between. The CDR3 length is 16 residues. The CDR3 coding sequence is TGTGCCAGAAGCCCGCAGAGAAGAGGGTGTTTTCGTGGCTACACCTTC. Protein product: CARSPQRRGCFRGYTF.

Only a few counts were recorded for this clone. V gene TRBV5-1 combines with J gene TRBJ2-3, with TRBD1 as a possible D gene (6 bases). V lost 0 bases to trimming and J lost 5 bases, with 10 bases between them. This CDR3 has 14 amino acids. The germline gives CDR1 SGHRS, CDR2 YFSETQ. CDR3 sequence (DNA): TGCGCCAGCAGCTTGGACAGGGTTGGAGATACGCAGTATTTT. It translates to CASSLDRVGDTQYF.

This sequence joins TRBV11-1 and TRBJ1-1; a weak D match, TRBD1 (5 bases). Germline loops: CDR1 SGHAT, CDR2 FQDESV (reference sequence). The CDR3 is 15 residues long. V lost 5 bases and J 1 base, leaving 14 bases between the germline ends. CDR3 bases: TGTGCCAGCAGCCCCGCAGGGTATTCGAACACTGAAGCTTTCTTT. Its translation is CASSPAGYSNTEAFF.

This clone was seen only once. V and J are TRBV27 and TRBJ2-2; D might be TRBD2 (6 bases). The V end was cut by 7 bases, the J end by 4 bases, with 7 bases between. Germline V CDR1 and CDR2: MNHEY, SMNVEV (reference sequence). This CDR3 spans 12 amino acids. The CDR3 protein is CASIGGTGELFF. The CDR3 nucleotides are TGTGCCAGCATCGGGGGCACCGGGGAGCTGTTTTTT.